This T cell receptor (beta chain) originates from a study of T-cell memory formation after mild COVID-19. Using its own MiXCR run on the 5' RACE reads, TCRdb lists one record per CDR3 protein. The profile shows approximately 400,000 distinct CDR3 sequences, roughly 26% of them singletons. On this clonotype: The antigen remains undetermined.

Per germline, CDR1 SGHTA and CDR2 FQGNSA. The CDR3 extends over 16 amino acids. V lost 4 bases and J 3 bases, leaving 15 bases between the germline ends. Notes on the study in general: Day 15 to 85 contracting clones showed balanced CD4/CD8; day 15 to 37 expanders favored CD4+. CD8+ contracting clones occupied EMRA, while CD4+ ones occupied mainly CM and EM. Some responding clones appeared in pre-infection memory, suggesting cross-reactive memory joined.

This clonotype was obtained from an adult woman who had mild COVID-19 (a few samples of this study predate the infection). Cell type and time point are not known. The chain has TRBV7-2 and TRBJ2-2, with D tentatively TRBD1 (6 bases). Material for sequencing was PBMCs or a T cell subset sorted from them (not recorded which). The DNA of the CDR3 is TGTGCCAGCAGCTCCTCGTCCGGGACATACACCGGGGAGCTGTTTTTT. It translates to CASSSSSGTYTGELFF.